The present T cell receptor beta chain was sequenced within a study of OX40 agonist ivuxolimab in advanced cancers. Study-level background: Ivuxolimab, which targeted the costimulatory receptor OX40 (CD134), was an agonistic, fully human IgG2 monoclonal antibody. Intravenous ivuxolimab was administered to patients every 2 weeks at six dose levels: 0.01, 0.1, 0.3, 1.5, 3 and 10 mg/kg. Of the approximately 54 patients in dose escalation, approximately 20 had hepatocellular carcinoma, approximately 15 had melanoma, 9 had renal cell carcinoma and 9 had head and neck cancer. A male proportion of 70% to 90% and a mean age of 60 years, ranging from 23 to 79, were recorded for the dose-escalation cohort. Patients were allowed to have had prior anti-PD-1, anti-PD-L1 or anti-CTLA-4 therapy, and more than 35% of the dose-escalation patients had been treated with checkpoint inhibitors. Three dose-escalation patients achieved partial responses, one with hepatocellular carcinoma and two with cutaneous melanoma. Peripheral TCRbeta sequencing aimed to test whether ivuxolimab altered TCR sequence diversity and caused clonal T-cell expansion. The paper covers the monotherapy dose-escalation part of the phase I ivuxolimab trial, which included N = 52 patients. General conclusions and limits of the study: In the 0.1-3.0 mg/kg groups, partial responders were among the patients with the lowest normalized peripheral clonal expansion, particularly in CD8+ T cells. After ivuxolimab, CD8+ T cells had more expanded clones than CD4+ T cells on average. Low levels of normalized T-cell clonal expansion were also seen in some patients who did not respond. The antigen specificity of the peripheral T cells that underwent clonal expansion was not determined. Clonal expansion of both CD4+ and CD8+ blood T cells was observed from baseline to week 6 at doses 0.1 to 3.0 mg/kg.

Notes on this clone: What antigen it recognizes has not been identified. One base away there is no much larger clone; base qualities are not given.

The CDR3 has 15 amino acids, counting the end cysteine and phenylalanine. Of all the DNA, just the CDR3 is kept, 45 bases in frame from base 1. CDR1 is given as SGHRS and CDR2 as YFSETQ, both from the germline V gene. Here V drops 4 bases and J drops 5 bases, and the junction holds 9 bases not matched to any gene. The trial excluded patients who had a history of autoimmune disease or who were on systemic immunosuppression. In every dose cohort, peripheral blood was drawn for TCR sequencing at baseline, cycle 4 day 1, and cycle 7 day 1. The samples were drawn from a first-in-human, open-label, multicenter phase I dose-escalation trial of ivuxolimab. Adults with locally advanced or metastatic melanoma, renal cell carcinoma, hepatocellular carcinoma or head and neck squamous cell carcinoma were enrolled in the trial. Before TCR sequencing, CD4+ and CD8+ T cells were separately sorted from peripheral blood.

For sequencing of the TCRbeta CDR3 region, genomic DNA was extracted from the sorted cells. The immunoSEQ Assay was used for sequencing of TCRbeta CDR3 regions. The table comes from immuneACCESS by way of TCRdb, which keeps in-frame sequences with V and J called. Part of the clones is missing from these tables; in studies checked, under half for an unresolved V gene and the rest for unknown reasons. The sample table holds 80,000 or so clones, of which about 85% were seen once. In total, the top ten clones hold under 3% of the sample. Sequences were derived from CD4+ or CD8+ T cells sorted from blood, sampled in a trial of the OX40 agonist ivuxolimab. The origin of this receptor is an adult with an advanced solid tumor such as melanoma, head and neck, liver or kidney cancer. The chain is assembled from TRBV5-1 and TRBJ2-5; 9 bases in the middle match TRBD1. The CDR3 region: CASSLGQGLRETQYF. In nucleotide form, the sequence is TGCGCCAGCAGCCTGGGACAGGGACTGAGGGAGACCCAGTACTTC.